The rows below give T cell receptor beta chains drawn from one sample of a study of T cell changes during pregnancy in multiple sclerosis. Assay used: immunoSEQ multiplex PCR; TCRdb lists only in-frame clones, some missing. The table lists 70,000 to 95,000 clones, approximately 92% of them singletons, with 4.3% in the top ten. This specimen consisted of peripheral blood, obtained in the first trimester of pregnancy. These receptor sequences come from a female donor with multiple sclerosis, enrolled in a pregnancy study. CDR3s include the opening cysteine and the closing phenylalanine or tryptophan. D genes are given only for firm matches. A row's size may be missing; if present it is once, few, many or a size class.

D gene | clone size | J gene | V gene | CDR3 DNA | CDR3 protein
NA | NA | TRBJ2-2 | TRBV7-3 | TGTGCCAGCAGTTACGGTCCGGGTATTGGTCCCGGGGAGCTGTTTTTT | CASSYGPGIGPGELFF
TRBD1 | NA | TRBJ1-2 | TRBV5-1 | TGCGCCAGCAGCTTGGGTGTGGACAGGGCCACTGGCTACACCTTC | CASSLGVDRATGYTF
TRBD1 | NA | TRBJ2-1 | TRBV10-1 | TGCGCCAGCAGTGATACAGGGGACTACAATGAGCAGTTCTTC | CASSDTGDYNEQFF
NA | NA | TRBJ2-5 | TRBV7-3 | TGTGCCAGCAGCTCAAGGACTGGGCCCTCGGGAGAGACCCAGTACTTC | CASSSRTGPSGETQYF
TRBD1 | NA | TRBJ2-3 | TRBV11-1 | TGTGCCAGCAGCTTAGCCAGGGGGACAGATACGCAGTATTTT | CASSLARGTDTQYF
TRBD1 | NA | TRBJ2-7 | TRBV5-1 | TGCGCCAGCAGCTTGGGACAGGGGAGAATTGGCGAGCAGTACTTC | CASSLGQGRIGEQYF
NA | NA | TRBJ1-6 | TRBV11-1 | TGTGCCAGCAGCGGAGACGACTCACCCCTCCACTTT | CASSGDDSPLHF
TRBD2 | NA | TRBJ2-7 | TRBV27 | TGTGCCAGCAGCTTTGGACTAGCGGGGAGGGAGCAGTACTTC | CASSFGLAGREQYF
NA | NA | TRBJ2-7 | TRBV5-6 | TGTGCCAGCAGCCTCGGACTTATGGCCTACGAGCAGTACTTC | CASSLGLMAYEQYF
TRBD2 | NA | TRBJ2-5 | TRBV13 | TGTGCCAGCAGCCCCGGGGGGTCCCTCAGGACCCAGTACTTC | CASSPGGSLRTQYF
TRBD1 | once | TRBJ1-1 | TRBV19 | TGTGCCAGTAGTGTGGGACAGCCGAACACTGAAGCTTTCTTT | CASSVGQPNTEAFF
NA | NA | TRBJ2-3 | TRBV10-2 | TGCGCCAGCTGGGGCCACACAGATACGCAGTATTTT | CASWGHTDTQYF
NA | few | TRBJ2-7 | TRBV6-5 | TGTGCCAGCGGGACAAGCAATATACCCTCCTACGAGCAGTACTTC | CASGTSNIPSYEQYF
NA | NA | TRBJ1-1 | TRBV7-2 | TGTGCCAGCAGCTTAAGTCACAGCCCTGAAGCTTTCTTT | CASSLSHSPEAFF
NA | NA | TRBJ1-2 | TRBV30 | TGTGCCTGGAGCCCCCAGGATAACTATGGCTACACCTTC | CAWSPQDNYGYTF
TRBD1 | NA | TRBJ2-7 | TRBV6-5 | TGTGCCAGCAGTTACCCCGGACAGGGAAGTAGTTACGAGCAGTACTTC | CASSYPGQGSSYEQYF
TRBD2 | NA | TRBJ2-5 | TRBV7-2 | TGTGCCAGCAGCTTAGTTGGGGCCGGGGGGGCTGCGGAGACCCAGTACTTC | CASSLVGAGGAAETQYF
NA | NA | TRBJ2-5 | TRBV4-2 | TGTGCCAGCAGCCAAGATCGTCTGTCCCAAGAGACCCAGTACTTC | CASSQDRLSQETQYF
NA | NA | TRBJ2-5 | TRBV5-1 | TGCGCCAGCAGCGTGTCGGAGACCCAGTACTTC | CASSVSETQYF
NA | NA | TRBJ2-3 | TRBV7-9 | TGTGCCAGCAGCTTAGATGCGGGAATCACAGATACGCAGTATTTT | CASSLDAGITDTQYF
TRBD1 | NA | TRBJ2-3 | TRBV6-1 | TGTGCCAGCACCAAAGACAGGGGTAGCGCAGATACGCAGTATTTT | CASTKDRGSADTQYF
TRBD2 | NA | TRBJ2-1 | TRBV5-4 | TGTGCCAGCAGCAGGGGGGGACTAGCGGGCCACGACAATGAGCAGTTCTTC | CASSRGGLAGHDNEQFF
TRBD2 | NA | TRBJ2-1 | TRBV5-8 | TGTGCCAGCAGCCCTAGCGGGGGTGAGCAGTTCTTC | CASSPSGGEQFF
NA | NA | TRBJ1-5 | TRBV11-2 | TGTGCCAGCAGCCCCGACAGAAATCAGCCCCAGCATTTT | CASSPDRNQPQHF
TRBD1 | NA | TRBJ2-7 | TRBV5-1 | TGCGCCAGCAGCCAGGACAGGGCCCTGGGGGAGCAGTACTTC | CASSQDRALGEQYF
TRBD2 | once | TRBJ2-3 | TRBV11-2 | TGTGCCAGCAGCTCATTCGGGCGGGGGGATAGCACAGATACGCAGTATTTT | CASSSFGRGDSTDTQYF
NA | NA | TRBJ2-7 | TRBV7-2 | TGTGCCAGCAGCGGGGGGGCCGACTCCTACGAGCAGTACTTC | CASSGGADSYEQYF
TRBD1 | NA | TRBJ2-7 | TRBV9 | TGTGCCAGCAGCCTTCGACAGGGGGGGACCTACGAGCAGTACTTC | CASSLRQGGTYEQYF
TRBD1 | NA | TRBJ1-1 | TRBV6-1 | TGTGCCAGCAGTGAATCCACAGGGGGCGACGGAGCTTTCTTT | CASSESTGGDGAFF
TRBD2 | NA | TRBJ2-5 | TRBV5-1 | TGCGCCAGCAGCTTGGGAAGCGGGGGGACTCAAGAGACCCAGTACTTC | CASSLGSGGTQETQYF
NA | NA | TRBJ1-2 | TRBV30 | TGTGCCTGGAGTGTAGGAGGTACACACGGCTATGGCTACACCTTC | CAWSVGGTHGYGYTF
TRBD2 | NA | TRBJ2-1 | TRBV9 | TGTGCCAGCAGCGTAGCTAGCGGGGCGTACAATGAGCAGTTCTTC | CASSVASGAYNEQFF
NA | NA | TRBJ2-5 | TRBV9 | TGTGCCAGCAGCGTCCATGAAGGGGGGGGTCTGGAGACCCAGTACTTC | CASSVHEGGGLETQYF
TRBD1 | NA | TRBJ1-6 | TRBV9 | TGTGCCAGCAGGGGACAGGGGTATTCACCCCTCCACTTT | CASRGQGYSPLHF
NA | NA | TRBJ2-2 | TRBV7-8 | TGTGCCAGCAGCCGGCTTCTCTCGGGGGGCTTCACCGGGGAGCTGTTTTTT | CASSRLLSGGFTGELFF
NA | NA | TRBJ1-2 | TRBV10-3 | TGTGCCATCAGGCCAGGGGAAGACTATGGCTACACCTTC | CAIRPGEDYGYTF
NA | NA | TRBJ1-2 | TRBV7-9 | TGTGCCAGCAGCTTGGACAGAGATGGCTACACCTTC | CASSLDRDGYTF
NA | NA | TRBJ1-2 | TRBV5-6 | TGTGCCAGCAGCTACATCCACGGCTACACCTTC | CASSYIHGYTF
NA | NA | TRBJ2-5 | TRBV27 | TGTGCCAGCAGTTTACGAGGGGGGGCGGGGGTGGGGGAGACCCAGTACTTC | CASSLRGGAGVGETQYF
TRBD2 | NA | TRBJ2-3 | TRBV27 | TGTGCCAGCAGTTTCGGACTAGCGGGGGACTTTAGCACAGATACGCAGTATTTT | CASSFGLAGDFSTDTQYF
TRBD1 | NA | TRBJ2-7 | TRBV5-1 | TGCGCCAGCAGCTTGGGACAGGGTGGGTACGAGCAGTACTTC | CASSLGQGGYEQYF
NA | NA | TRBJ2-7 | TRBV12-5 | TGTGCTAGTGGTTCCTCACCCGACAGCAGGGTGCCTTACGAGCAGTACTTC | CASGSSPDSRVPYEQYF
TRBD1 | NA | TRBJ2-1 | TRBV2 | TGTGCCAGCAGTGTGGGACAGAACAATGAGCAGTTCTTC | CASSVGQNNEQFF
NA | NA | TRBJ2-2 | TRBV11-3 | TGTGCCAGCAGCTTAAGGGGGAACACCGGGGAGCTGTTTTTT | CASSLRGNTGELFF
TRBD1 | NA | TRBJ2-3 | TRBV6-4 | TGTGCCAGCAGTTCTACCACAGGGGGCGCAGATACGCAGTATTTT | CASSSTTGGADTQYF
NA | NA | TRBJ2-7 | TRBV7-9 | TGTGCCAGCAGCTTATCAGGGATCTACGAGCAGTACTTC | CASSLSGIYEQYF
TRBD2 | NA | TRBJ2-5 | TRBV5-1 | TGCGCCAGCAGCGGAGGGACTAGCGAAGAGACCCAGTACTTC | CASSGGTSEETQYF
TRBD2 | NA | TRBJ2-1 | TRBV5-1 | TGCGCCAGCAGCTTTAGCGGGGGGGCATACAATGAGCAGTTCTTC | CASSFSGGAYNEQFF
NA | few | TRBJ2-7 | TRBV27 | TGTGCCAGCAGGAAGGGACTTCTGATCAGCGAGCAGTACTTC | CASRKGLLISEQYF
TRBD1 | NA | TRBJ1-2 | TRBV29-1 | TGCAGCGTTGAAAGCGGGTCCGGGACAGCTTCCGGCTACACCTTC | CSVESGSGTASGYTF
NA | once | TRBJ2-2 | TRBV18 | TGTGCCAGCTCACCAGGTCGACAGAGCGCGAACACCGGGGAGCTGTTTTTT | CASSPGRQSANTGELFF
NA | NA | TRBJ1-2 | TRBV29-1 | TGCAGCGTTGATACGGGTCTAGGCTACACCTTC | CSVDTGLGYTF
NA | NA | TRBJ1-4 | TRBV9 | TGTGCCAGCAGCCCATTTCAGGGAGGGAAACTGTTTTTT | CASSPFQGGKLFF
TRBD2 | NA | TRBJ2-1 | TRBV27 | TGTGCCAGCAGTTTAATTATAGCGGGGTACAATGAGCAGTTCTTC | CASSLIIAGYNEQFF
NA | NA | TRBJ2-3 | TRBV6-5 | TGTGCCAGCAGTTCGGAAGGGGTGTGGGATACGCAGTATTTT | CASSSEGVWDTQYF
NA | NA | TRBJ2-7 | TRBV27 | TGTGCCAGCAGTTTATTTTTAGCGGCCGCGGGGGAGCAGTACTTC | CASSLFLAAAGEQYF
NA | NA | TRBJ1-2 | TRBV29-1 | TGCAGCGCCCCCGACATGGAACCTCCCGATGGCTACACCTTC | CSAPDMEPPDGYTF
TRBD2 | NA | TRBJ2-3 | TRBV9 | TGTGCCAGCAGCGTAGCTGTCCCTAGCGGGGGGCGGGGCACAGATACGCAGTATTTT | CASSVAVPSGGRGTDTQYF
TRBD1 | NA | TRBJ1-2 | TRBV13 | TGTGCCAGCAGCCCGAATTCCGGGACAGGGGAACTCTATGGCTACACCTTC | CASSPNSGTGELYGYTF